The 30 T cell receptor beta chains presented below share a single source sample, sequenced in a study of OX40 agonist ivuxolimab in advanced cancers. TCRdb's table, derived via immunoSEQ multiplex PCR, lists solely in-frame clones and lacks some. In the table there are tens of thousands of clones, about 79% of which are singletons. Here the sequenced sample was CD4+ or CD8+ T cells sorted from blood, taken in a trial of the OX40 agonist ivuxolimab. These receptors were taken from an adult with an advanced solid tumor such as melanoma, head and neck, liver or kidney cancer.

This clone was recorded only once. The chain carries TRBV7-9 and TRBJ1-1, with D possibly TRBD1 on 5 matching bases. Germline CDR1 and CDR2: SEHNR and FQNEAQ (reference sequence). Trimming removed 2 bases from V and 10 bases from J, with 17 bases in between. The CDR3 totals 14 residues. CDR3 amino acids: CASSLLGGPLRAFF. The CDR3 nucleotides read TGTGCCAGCAGCTTATTGGGGGGACCCCTGAGAGCTTTCTTT. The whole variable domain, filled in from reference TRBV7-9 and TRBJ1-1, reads DTGVSQNPRHKITKRGQNVTFRCDPISEHNRLYWYRQTLGQGPEFLTYFQNEAQLEKSRLLSDRFSAERPKGSFSTLEIQRTEQGDSAMYLCASSLLGGPLRAFFGQGTRLTVV.

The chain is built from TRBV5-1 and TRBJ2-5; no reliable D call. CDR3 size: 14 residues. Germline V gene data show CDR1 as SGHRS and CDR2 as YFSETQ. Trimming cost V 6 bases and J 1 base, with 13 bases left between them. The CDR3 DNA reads TGCGCCAGCATGGTGCAGTCCTCCCAAGAGACCCAGTACTTC. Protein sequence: CASMVQSSQETQYF.

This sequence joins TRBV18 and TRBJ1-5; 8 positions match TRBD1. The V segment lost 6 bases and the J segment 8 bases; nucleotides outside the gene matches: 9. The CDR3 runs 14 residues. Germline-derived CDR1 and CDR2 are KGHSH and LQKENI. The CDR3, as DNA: TGTGCCAGCTCCCCCGGACAGGGTGAGGAGCCCCAGCATTTT. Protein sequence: CASSPGQGEEPQHF.

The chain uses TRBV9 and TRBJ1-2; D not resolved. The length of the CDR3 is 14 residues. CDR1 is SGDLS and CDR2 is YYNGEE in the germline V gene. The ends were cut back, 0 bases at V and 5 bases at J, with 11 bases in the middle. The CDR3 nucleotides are TGTGCCAGCAGCGTAGGTGATCTAAATTATGGCTACACCTTC. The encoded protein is CASSVGDLNYGYTF.

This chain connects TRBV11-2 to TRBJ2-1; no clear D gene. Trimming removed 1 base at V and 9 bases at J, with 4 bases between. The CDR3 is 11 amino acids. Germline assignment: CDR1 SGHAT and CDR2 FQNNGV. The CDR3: CASSLAFEQFF. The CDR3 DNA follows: TGTGCCAGCAGCTTAGCGTTTGAGCAGTTCTTC. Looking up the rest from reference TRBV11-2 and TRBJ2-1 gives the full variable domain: EAGVAQSPRYKIIEKRQSVAFWCNPISGHATLYWYQQILGQGPKLLIQFQNNGVVDDSQLPKDRFSAERLKGVDSTLKIQPAKLEDSAVYLCASSLAFEQFFGPGTRLTVL.

The CDR3 sequence: CASSASGGYQETQYF. In DNA form, the CDR3 reads TGTGCCAGCAGCGCTAGCGGTGGTTACCAAGAGACCCAGTACTTC. V and J are TRBV9 and TRBJ2-5; the match to TRBD2 covers 7 bases. The V gene end was trimmed by 3 bases and the J gene end by 0 bases; junction bases not matched to a gene: 5. Germline values: CDR1 SGDLS, CDR2 YYNGEE. The CDR3 covers 15 residues.

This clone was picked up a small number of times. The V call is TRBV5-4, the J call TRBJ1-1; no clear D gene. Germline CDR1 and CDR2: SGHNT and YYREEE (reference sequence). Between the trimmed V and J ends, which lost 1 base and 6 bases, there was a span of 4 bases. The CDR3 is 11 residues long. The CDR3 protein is CASSLYAEAFF. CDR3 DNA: TGTGCCAGCAGCTTGTACGCTGAAGCTTTCTTT.

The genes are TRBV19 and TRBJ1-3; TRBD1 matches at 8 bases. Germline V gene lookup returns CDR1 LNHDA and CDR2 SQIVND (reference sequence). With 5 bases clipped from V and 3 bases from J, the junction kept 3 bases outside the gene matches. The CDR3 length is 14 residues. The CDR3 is CASSGRGLGNTIYF. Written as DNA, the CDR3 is TGTGCCAGTAGTGGCAGGGGGCTTGGAAACACCATATATTTT. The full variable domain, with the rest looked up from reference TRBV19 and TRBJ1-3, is DGGITQSPKYLFRKEGQNVTLSCEQNLNHDAMYWYRQDPGQGLRLIYYSQIVNDFQKGDIAEGYSVSREKKESFPLTVTSAQKNPTAFYLCASSGRGLGNTIYFGEGSWLTVV.

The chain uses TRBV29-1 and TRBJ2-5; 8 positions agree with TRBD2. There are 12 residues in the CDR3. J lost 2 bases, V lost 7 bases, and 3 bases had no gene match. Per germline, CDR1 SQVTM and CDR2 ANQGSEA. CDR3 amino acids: CSAAGGQETQYF. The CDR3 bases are TGCAGCGCCGCGGGGGGTCAAGAGACCCAGTACTTC. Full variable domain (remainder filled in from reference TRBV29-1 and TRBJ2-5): SAVISQKPSRDICQRGTSLTIQCQVDSQVTMMFWYRQQPGQSLTLIATANQGSEATYESGFVIDKFPISRPNLTFSTLTVSNMSPEDSSIYLCSAAGGQETQYFGPGTRLLVL.

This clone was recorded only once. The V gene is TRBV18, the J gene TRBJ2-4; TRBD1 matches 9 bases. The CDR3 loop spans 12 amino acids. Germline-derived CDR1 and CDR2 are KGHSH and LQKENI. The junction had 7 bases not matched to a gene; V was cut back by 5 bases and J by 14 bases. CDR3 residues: CASSEDRGRKYF. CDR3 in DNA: TGTGCCAGCTCAGAGGACAGGGGCCGTAAGTACTTC.

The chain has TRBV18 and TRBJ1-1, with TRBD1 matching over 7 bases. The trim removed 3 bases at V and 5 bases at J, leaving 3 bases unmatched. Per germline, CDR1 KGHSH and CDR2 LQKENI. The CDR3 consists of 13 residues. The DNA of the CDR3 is TGTGCCAGCTCACCCACAGGGGAGACTGAAGCTTTCTTT. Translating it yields CASSPTGETEAFF.

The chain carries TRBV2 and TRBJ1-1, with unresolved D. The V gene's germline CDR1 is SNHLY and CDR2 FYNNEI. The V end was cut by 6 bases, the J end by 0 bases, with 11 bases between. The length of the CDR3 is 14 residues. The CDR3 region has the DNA TGTGCCAGCAGAACCCAAGCCATGAACACTGAAGCTTTCTTT. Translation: CASRTQAMNTEAFF.

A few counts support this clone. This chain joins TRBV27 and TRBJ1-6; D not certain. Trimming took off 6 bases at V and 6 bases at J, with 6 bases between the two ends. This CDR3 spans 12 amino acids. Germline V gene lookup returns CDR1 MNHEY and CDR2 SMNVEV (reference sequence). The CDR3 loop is CASREINSPLHF. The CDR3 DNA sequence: TGTGCCAGCAGGGAGATTAATTCACCCCTCCACTTT.

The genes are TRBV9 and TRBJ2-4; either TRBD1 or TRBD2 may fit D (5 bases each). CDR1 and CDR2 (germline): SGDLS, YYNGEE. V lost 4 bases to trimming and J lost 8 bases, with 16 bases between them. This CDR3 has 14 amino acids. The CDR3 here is CASSSGTDGDIQYF. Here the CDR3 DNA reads TGTGCCAGCAGCTCGGGGACGGACGGTGACATTCAGTACTTC. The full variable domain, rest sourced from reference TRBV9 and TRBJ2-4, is DSGVTQTPKHLITATGQRVTLRCSPRSGDLSVYWYQQSLDQGLQFLIQYYNGEERAKGNILERFSAQQFPDLHSELNLSSLELGDSALYFCASSSGTDGDIQYFGAGTRLSVL.

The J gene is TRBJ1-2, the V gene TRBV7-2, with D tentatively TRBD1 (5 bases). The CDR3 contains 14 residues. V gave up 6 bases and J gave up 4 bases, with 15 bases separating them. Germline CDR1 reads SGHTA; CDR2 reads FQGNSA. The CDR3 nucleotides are TGTGCCAGCAGGACAGACAGAACCTCCTATGGCTACACCTTC. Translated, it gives CASRTDRTSYGYTF.

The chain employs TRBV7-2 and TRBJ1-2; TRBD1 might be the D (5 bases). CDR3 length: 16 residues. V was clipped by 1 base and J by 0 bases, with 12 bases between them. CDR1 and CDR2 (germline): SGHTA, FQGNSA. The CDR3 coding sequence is TGTGCCAGCAGCTTAGTAGTGGGGGGTTCTAACTATGGCTACACCTTC. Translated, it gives CASSLVVGGSNYGYTF.

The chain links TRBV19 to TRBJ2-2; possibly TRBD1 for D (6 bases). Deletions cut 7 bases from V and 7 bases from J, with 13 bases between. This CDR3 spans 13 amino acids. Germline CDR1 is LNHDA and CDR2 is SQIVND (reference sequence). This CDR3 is CASTGTRGGELFF. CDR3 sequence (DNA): TGTGCCAGTACGGGGACACGAGGCGGGGAGCTGTTTTTT.

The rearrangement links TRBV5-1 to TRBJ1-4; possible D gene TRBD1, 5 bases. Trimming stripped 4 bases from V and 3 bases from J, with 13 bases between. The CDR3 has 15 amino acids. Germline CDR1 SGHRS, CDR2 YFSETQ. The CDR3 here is CASSLGPQANEKLFF. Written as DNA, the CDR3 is TGCGCCAGCAGCCTGGGACCACAAGCTAATGAAAAACTGTTTTTT. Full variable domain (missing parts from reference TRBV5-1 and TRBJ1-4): KAGVTQTPRYLIKTRGQQVTLSCSPISGHRSVSWYQQTPGQGLQFLFEYFSETQRNKGNFPGRFSGRQFSNSRSEMNVSTLELGDSALYLCASSLGPQANEKLFFGSGTQLSVL.

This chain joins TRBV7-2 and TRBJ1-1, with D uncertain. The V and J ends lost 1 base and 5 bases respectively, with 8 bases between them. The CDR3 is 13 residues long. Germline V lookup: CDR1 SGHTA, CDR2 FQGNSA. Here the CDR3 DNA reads TGTGCCAGCAGCTTAGGTTTCGGGACTGAAGCTTTCTTT. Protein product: CASSLGFGTEAFF.

CDR3 in amino acids: CASSQDHRNEQFF. CDR3 bases: TGCGCCAGCAGCCAAGATCATCGGAATGAGCAGTTCTTC. This chain connects TRBV4-3 to TRBJ2-1; D uncertain. Germline loops: CDR1 LGHNA, CDR2 YSLEER. V lost 0 bases, J lost 7 bases, and 7 bases lay in between. This CDR3 has 13 residues.

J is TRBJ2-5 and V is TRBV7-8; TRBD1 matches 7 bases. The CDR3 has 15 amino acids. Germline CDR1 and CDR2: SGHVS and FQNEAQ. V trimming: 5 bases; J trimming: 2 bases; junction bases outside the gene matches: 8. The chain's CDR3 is CASSADRVLQETQYF. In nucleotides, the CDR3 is TGTGCCAGCAGCGCTGACAGGGTTTTACAAGAGACCCAGTACTTC.

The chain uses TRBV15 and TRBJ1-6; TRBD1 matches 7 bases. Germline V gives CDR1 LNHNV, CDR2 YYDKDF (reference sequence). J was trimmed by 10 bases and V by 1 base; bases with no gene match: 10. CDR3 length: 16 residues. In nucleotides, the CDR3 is TGTGCCACCAGCAGAGTGCGCACAGGGGCTGACTCACCCCTCCACTTT. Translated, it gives CATSRVRTGADSPLHF.

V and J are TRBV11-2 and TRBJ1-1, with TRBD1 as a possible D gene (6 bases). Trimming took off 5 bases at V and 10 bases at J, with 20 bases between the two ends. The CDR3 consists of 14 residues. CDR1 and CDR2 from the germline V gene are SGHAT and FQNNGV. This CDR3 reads CASSANRVGRRAFF. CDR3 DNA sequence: TGTGCCAGCAGCGCAAACAGGGTTGGGAGACGAGCTTTCTTT.

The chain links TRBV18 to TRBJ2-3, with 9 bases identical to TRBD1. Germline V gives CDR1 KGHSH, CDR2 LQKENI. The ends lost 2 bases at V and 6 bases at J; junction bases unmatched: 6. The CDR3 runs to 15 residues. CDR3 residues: CASSPNRGRRDTQYF. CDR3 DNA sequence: TGTGCCAGCTCACCAAACAGGGGGCGTAGGGATACGCAGTATTTT.

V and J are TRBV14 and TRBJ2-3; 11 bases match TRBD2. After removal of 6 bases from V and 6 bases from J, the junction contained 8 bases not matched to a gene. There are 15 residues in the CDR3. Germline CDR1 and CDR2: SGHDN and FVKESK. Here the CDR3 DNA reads TGTGCCAGCAGTCCTCGACTAGCGGGGATGGATACGCAGTATTTT. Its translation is CASSPRLAGMDTQYF.

The CDR3 sequence is CASSQATSRTAVYGYTF. CDR3 DNA: TGCGCCAGCAGCCAAGCAACCTCCAGGACAGCCGTCTATGGCTACACCTTC. This rearrangement joins TRBV4-3 to TRBJ1-2; perhaps TRBD1 as D (6 bases). The CDR3 is made up of 17 amino acids. Trimming pared 1 base from V and 4 bases from J, leaving 19 bases between. The germline CDR1 and CDR2 sequences are LGHNA and YSLEER.

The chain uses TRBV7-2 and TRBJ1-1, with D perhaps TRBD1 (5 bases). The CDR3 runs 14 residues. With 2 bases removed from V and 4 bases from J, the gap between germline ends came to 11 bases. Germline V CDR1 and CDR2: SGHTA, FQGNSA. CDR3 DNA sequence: TGTGCCAGCAGCTTAAGCCGGGGCGGCACTGAAGCTTTCTTT. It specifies CASSLSRGGTEAFF. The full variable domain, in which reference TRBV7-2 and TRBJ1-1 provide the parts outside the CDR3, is GAGVSQSPSNKVTEKGKDVELRCDPISGHTALYWYRQSLGQGLEFLIYFQGNSAPDKSGLPSDRFSAERTGGSVSTLTIQRTQQEDSAVYLCASSLSRGGTEAFFGQGTRLTVV.

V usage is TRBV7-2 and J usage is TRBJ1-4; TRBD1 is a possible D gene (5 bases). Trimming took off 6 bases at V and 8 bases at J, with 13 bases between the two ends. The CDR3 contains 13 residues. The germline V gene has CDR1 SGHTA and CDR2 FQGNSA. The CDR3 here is CASRARVGEKLFF. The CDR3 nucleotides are TGTGCCAGCAGGGCCAGGGTGGGGGAAAAACTGTTTTTT.

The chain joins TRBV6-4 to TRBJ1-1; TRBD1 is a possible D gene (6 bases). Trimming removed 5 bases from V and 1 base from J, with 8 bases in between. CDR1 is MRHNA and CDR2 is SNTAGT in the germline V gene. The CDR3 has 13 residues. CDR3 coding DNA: TGTGCCAGCAGTCAACAGGGGAACACTGAAGCTTTCTTT. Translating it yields CASSQQGNTEAFF.

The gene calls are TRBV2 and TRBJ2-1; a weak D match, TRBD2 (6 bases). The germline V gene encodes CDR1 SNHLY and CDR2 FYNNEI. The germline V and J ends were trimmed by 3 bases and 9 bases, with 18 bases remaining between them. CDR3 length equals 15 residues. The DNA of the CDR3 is TGTGCCAGCAGTGAGACTAGACTCGGTGTTGCTGAGCAGTTCTTC. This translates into CASSETRLGVAEQFF.